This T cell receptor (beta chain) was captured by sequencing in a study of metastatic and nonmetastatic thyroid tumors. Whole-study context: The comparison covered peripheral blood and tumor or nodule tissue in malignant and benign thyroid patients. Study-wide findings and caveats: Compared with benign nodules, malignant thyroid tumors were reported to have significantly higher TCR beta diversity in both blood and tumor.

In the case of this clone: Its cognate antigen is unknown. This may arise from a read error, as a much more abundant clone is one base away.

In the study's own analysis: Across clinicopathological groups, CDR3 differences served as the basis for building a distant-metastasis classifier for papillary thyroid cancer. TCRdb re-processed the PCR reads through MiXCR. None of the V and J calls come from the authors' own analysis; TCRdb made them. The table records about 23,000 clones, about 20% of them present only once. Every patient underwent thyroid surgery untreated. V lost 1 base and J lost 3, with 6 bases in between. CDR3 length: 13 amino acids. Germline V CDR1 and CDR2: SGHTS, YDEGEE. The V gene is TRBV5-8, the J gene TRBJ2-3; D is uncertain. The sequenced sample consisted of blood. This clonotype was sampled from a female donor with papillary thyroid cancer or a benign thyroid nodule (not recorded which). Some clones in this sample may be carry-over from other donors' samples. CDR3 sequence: CASSLSWTDTQYF. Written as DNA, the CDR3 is TGTGCCAGCAGCTTGTCATGGACAGATACGCAGTATTTT.